The rows below give T cell receptor beta chains drawn from one sample of a study of T cell changes during pregnancy in multiple sclerosis. Libraries were prepared by immunoSEQ multiplex PCR; TCRdb keeps only in-frame clonotypes and omits some of them. In the table there are more than 35,000 clones, 90% of which are singletons. This specimen was CD4+ T cells from peripheral blood mononuclear cells, taken in the first trimester of pregnancy. These receptors all come from a female donor in good health, enrolled as a control in a pregnancy study. Both conserved end residues are part of each CDR3. Fields, in order: clone size, V gene, D gene, J gene, CDR3 protein, CDR3 DNA. The D gene is left open where the match is weak. The size entry is marked missing in some rows and otherwise reads once, few, many or a size class.

.	TRBV11-2	TRBD1	TRBJ1-2	CASNQPGTGAYGYTF	TGTGCCAGCAATCAACCCGGGACAGGGGCCTATGGCTACACCTTC
.	TRBV7-2	.	TRBJ2-5	CASSFGGWETQYF	TGTGCCAGCAGCTTCGGAGGGTGGGAGACCCAGTACTTC
.	TRBV4-2	TRBD2	TRBJ2-2	CASSQDLAGGLTGELFF	TGTGCCAGCAGCCAAGATTTAGCGGGGGGGCTCACCGGGGAGCTGTTTTTT
once	TRBV19	TRBD2	TRBJ2-1	CASSIRASGGSNEQFF	TGTGCCAGTAGTATTCGGGCTAGCGGGGGAAGCAATGAGCAGTTCTTC
.	TRBV23-1	TRBD1	TRBJ1-2	CASSQTTPSLRDSKSYGYTF	TGCGCCAGCAGTCAAACCACTCCCTCGCTCCGGGACAGCAAGTCCTATGGCTACACCTTC
once	TRBV11-2	TRBD1	TRBJ2-7	CASSLVRDRVDEQYF	TGTGCCAGCAGCTTAGTCCGGGACAGGGTCGACGAGCAGTACTTC
once	TRBV28	.	TRBJ1-2	CASSLGGGYGYTF	TGTGCCAGCAGTTTGGGGGGGGGATATGGCTACACCTTC
once	TRBV19	TRBD1	TRBJ1-4	CASSADRINEKLFF	TGTGCCAGTAGTGCGGACAGGATCAATGAAAAACTGTTTTTT
.	TRBV6-6	TRBD1	TRBJ2-7	CASSYPADRAPYEQYF	TGTGCCAGCAGTTACCCCGCAGACAGGGCACCCTACGAGCAGTACTTC
once	TRBV28	.	TRBJ1-4	CASSLLGAPTNEKLFF	TGTGCCAGCAGTTTACTGGGGGCCCCAACTAATGAAAAACTGTTTTTT
.	TRBV5-6	.	TRBJ1-5	CASSFSYSNQPQHF	TGTGCCAGCAGCTTTAGCTATAGCAATCAGCCCCAGCATTTT
.	TRBV7-2	TRBD1	TRBJ2-5	CASGGQGGKETQYF	TGTGCCAGCGGCGGACAGGGCGGAAAAGAGACCCAGTACTTC
once	TRBV7-2	TRBD1	TRBJ1-1	CASRRQGMNTEAFF	TGTGCCAGCAGACGACAGGGAATGAACACTGAAGCTTTCTTT
once	TRBV10-3	TRBD1	TRBJ2-2	CATGTGDAGELFF	TGTGCCACCGGGACAGGGGACGCCGGGGAGCTGTTTTTT
.	TRBV4-3	TRBD2	TRBJ2-5	CASSRRGGLRETQYF	TGCGCCAGCAGCCGCCGCGGGGGGTTGCGGGAGACCCAGTACTTC
.	TRBV18	.	TRBJ1-1	CASSPREDTEAFF	TGTGCCAGCTCACCCAGGGAGGACACTGAAGCTTTCTTT
.	TRBV15	.	TRBJ2-6	CATSTQGYAGANVLTF	TGTGCCACCAGCACCCAGGGTTACGCTGGGGCCAACGTCCTGACTTTC
.	TRBV7-2	.	TRBJ2-3	CASSLVRPTDTQYF	TGTGCCAGCAGCTTAGTCAGGCCAACAGATACGCAGTATTTT
.	TRBV7-2	TRBD2	TRBJ2-1	CASSLQRGAYNEQFF	TGTGCCAGCAGCCTGCAGCGGGGGGCATACAATGAGCAGTTCTTC
.	TRBV28	.	TRBJ1-2	CASSFSGTYGYTF	TGTGCCAGCAGTTTTTCGGGGACATATGGCTACACCTTC
.	TRBV20-1	TRBD1	TRBJ2-5	CSEGAKTQYF	TGCAGTGAGGGGGCAAAGACCCAGTACTTC
.	TRBV18	.	TRBJ2-1	CASSPTLANEQFF	TGTGCCAGCTCACCTACTCTAGCGAATGAGCAGTTCTTC
.	TRBV6-5	.	TRBJ1-6	CASSYEGHQTGSPLHF	TGTGCCAGCAGTTACGAGGGACACCAGACCGGTTCACCCCTCCACTTT
.	TRBV19	.	TRBJ2-3	CASSIGRLHSTADTQYF	TGTGCCAGTAGTATAGGCAGGCTCCACTCCACGGCAGATACGCAGTATTTT
.	TRBV7-2	TRBD1	TRBJ2-7	CASSFRDSLYEQYF	TGTGCCAGCAGCTTCCGGGACAGCCTCTACGAGCAGTACTTC
.	TRBV7-6	TRBD1	TRBJ1-1	CASSARGSGGTEAFF	TGTGCCAGCAGCGCCCGGGGGTCAGGGGGCACTGAAGCTTTCTTT
.	TRBV7-2	.	TRBJ2-2	CASSLQGGAGELFF	TGTGCCAGCAGCTTACAGGGTGGGGCCGGGGAGCTGTTTTTT
.	TRBV9	TRBD2	TRBJ2-3	CASSVGASGGVDTQYF	TGTGCCAGCAGCGTAGGGGCTAGCGGGGGGGTGGATACGCAGTATTTT
.	TRBV29-1	.	TRBJ1-4	CSVESLVSEKLFF	TGCAGCGTAGAGTCCTTAGTGAGTGAAAAACTGTTTTTT
.	TRBV27	.	TRBJ1-4	CASSLRGLGEKLFF	TGTGCCAGCAGTCTAAGAGGTTTAGGTGAAAAACTGTTTTTT
.	TRBV19	TRBD1	TRBJ1-2	CASSIDFGRGRGYTF	TGTGCCAGTAGTATAGATTTTGGCAGGGGGCGCGGCTACACCTTC
.	TRBV6-4	.	TRBJ2-2	CASSKFTGNTGELFF	TGTGCCAGCAGTAAATTTACTGGGAACACCGGGGAGCTGTTTTTT
.	TRBV9	TRBD1	TRBJ2-3	CASSARTGDTDTQYF	TGTGCCAGCAGCGCGCGGACAGGCGACACAGATACGCAGTATTTT
.	TRBV9	.	TRBJ2-1	CASSTRRNNEQFF	TGTGCCAGCAGCACAAGAAGAAACAATGAGCAGTTCTTC